This T cell receptor beta chain was sequenced for a study of blood T cell repertoires in COVID-19. Study-level information: Acute and convalescent COVID-19 specimens originated in the United States, Italy and Spain. Sample material is recorded as cDNA or gDNA derived from T cells, B-cell-depleted T cells, or PBMCs.

CDR1 is PRHDT, CDR2 FYEKMQ, per germline (reference sequence). The CDR3 spans 12 residues. Trimming took 2 bases from V and 8 from J, leaving 9 bases between them. Under the authors' procedure: Using reference gene primer amplification, nucleated cell counts were estimated. Method: immunoSEQ multiplex PCR; TCRdb's copy keeps in-frame clones and lacks some. The DNA gave D and trimming, while V, J and clone size come from that table. The sample lists 25,000 to 40,000 clones, roughly 90% occurring once. The chain recombines TRBV13 with TRBJ1-1, with a tentative D call TRBD1 (5 bases). Material for sequencing was peripheral blood. The TCR sequence derives from a human donor with active COVID-19. The donor label of this sample is uncertain. The CDR3 here is CASSLRPGEAFF. The CDR3 region has the DNA TGTGCCAGCAGCTTAAGGCCAGGGGAAGCTTTCTTT.